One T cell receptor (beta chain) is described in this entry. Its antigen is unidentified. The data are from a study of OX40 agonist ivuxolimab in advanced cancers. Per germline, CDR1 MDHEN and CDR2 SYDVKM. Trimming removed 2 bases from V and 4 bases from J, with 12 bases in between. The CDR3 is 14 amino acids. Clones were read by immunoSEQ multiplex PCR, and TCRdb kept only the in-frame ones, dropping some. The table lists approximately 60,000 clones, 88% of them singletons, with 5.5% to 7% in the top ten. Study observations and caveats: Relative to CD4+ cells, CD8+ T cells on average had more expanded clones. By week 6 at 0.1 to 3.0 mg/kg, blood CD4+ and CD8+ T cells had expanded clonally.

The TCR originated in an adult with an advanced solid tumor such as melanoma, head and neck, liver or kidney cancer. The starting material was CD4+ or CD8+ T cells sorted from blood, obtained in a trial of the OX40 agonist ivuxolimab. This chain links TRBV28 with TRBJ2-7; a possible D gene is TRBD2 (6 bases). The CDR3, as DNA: TGTGCCAGCAGTTTAAACGACGGGGGTTACGAGCAGTACTTC. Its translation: CASSLNDGGYEQYF.